This TCR beta chain came from a study of T-cell memory formation after mild COVID-19. Study observations and caveats: Several responding clones turned up in pre-infection memory, indicating that cross-reactive memory may have taken part. CD8+ contracting clones occupied EMRA, while CD4+ ones occupied mainly CM and EM.

V was shortened by 0 bases and J by 9 bases, with 9 bases between the two germline ends. Germline CDR1 is MNHEY and CDR2 is SMNVEV (reference sequence). There are 14 residues in the CDR3. Researchers used 5'RACE with constant-segment primers to make TCR alpha and TCR beta cDNA libraries that carry sample barcodes and UMIs. MiXCR, applied by TCRdb to the 5' RACE reads, yields one record per CDR3 protein. Here the sample spans more than 250,000 distinct CDR3 sequences, roughly 16% being singletons. On this clonotype: The antigen remains undetermined.

The clonotype originates from a man younger than 35 who had mild COVID-19 (a few samples of this study predate the infection). Cell type and time point are not known. The sequenced sample was PBMCs or a T cell subset sorted from them (not recorded which). The J gene is TRBJ1-6, the V gene TRBV27; maybe TRBD1 (5 bases). The CDR3 region is CASSLSMGGSPLHF. As DNA, the CDR3 is TGTGCCAGCAGTTTATCTATGGGGGGTTCACCCCTCCACTTT.